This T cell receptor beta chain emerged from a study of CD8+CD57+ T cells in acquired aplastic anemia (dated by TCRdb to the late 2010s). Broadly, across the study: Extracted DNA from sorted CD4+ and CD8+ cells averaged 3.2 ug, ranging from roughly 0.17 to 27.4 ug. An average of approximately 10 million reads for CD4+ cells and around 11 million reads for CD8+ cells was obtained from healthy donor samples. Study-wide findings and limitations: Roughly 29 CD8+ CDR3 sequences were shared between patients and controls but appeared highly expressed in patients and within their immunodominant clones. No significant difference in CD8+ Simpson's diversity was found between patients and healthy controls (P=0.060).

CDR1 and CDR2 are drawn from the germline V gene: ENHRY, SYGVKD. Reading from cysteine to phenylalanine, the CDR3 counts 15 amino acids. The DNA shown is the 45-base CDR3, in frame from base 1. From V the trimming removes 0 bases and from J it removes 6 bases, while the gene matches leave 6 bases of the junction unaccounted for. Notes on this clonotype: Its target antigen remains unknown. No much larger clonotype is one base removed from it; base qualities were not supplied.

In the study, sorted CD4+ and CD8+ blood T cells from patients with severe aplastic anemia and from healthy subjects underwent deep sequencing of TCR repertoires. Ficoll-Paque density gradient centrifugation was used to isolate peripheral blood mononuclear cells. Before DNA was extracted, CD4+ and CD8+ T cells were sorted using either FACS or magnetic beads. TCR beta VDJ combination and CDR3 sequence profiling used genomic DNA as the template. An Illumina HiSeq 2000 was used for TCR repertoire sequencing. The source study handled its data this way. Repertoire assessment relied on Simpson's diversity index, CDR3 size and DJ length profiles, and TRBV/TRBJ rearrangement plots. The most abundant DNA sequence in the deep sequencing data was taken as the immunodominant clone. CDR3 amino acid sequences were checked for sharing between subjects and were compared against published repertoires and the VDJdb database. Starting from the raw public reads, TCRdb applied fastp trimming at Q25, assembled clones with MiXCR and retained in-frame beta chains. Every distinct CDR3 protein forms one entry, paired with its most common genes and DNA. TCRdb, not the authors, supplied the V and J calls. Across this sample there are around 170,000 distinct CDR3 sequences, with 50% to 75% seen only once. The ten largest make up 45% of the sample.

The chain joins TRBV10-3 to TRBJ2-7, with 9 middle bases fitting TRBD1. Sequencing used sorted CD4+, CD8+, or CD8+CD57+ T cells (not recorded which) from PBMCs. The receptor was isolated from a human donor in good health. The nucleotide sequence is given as TGTGCCATCAGTGAGTCCCGGGACAGGGTCAGCGAGCAGTACTTC. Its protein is CAISESRDRVSEQYF.